This T cell receptor beta chain was captured in a study of shared clonotypes between healthy human individuals (TCRdb year 2020). Looking at the study overall: A few men and two women, aged 18 to 49 years, made up the cohort. For each donor, CD4 naive and CD4 memory were each run on three plates, CD8 naive on two plates, and CD8 memory on one plate. To estimate repertoire size and how much clonotypes are shared between individuals, the study performed deep sequencing of blood TCR repertoires from roughly five healthy adults. Libraries were prepared and TCR repertoires were sequenced by different laboratories using diverse techniques, in order to increase sequencing depth and limit assay-specific biases. Leukapheresis yielded between about 0.94 and 8.9 billion PBMCs per donor.

Beyond this particular receptor, the publication reports: Pairwise subsampling indicated that sequencing depth was expected to affect the degree of clonotype sharing among donors. Compared with non-shared clonotypes, clonotypes shared by all four sorted-subset donors had higher generation probabilities. Naive subsets generally had larger estimated clonotype richness than memory subsets did. Sampling was restricted to blood, and TCR repertoires in tissue are likely to differ from TCR repertoires in blood. Because the study included only a small number of donors, the genetic and exposure-history diversity represented was limited. Incomplete sequencing was indicated by rarefaction of sorted-subset datasets, despite the large sequencing depth. Across a few donors, approximately 5% of naive CD4, roughly 3.4% of naive CD8, about 2% of memory CD4, and around 0.4% of memory CD8 clonotypes were shared.

To note about this clone: The clone's antigen remains unknown. Nothing much larger sits one base from this clone, and base qualities are not available.

Healthy HIV-negative adults with no recently reported acute infections or vaccinations were included as donors. All donors were Caucasian adults living in Nashville, Tennessee, USA. CD4+ T cells were enriched through magnetic negative selection, after which naive cells were positively selected on CD45RA and the remaining negative fraction served as the memory subset. Blood was collected by leukapheresis, and PBMCs were isolated by Ficoll-Histopaque density gradient centrifugation and then cryopreserved in liquid nitrogen vapor phase. Analytical flow cytometry was used to check the purity and quantity of every magnetically sorted T cell population. Genomic DNA was isolated from each sorted fraction and quantified by UV absorbance on a Nanodrop 2000c. CDR1 and CDR2 are read off the germline V gene as SNHLY and FYNNEI. Including the terminal cysteine and phenylalanine, the CDR3 comprises 14 residues. The sequence is cut down to CDR3 DNA, 42 bases in frame from base 1. The V end loses 4 bases and the J end loses 3 bases, and a stretch of 10 bases separates them.

Using the deep immunoSEQ assay, multiplex PCR amplified TCR CDR3 regions from genomic DNA. Extracted genomic DNA from each cell subset was spread evenly across all wells of several immunoSEQ 96-well plates, with each plate serving as a replicate. For sorted subsets, approximately 200 ng of genomic DNA, equivalent to around 31,000 T cell genomes, went into each replicate PCR. Purified libraries were measured with a Qubit 3.0 fluorometer, size-checked on a Bioanalyzer 2100, and measured again with the KAPA Library Quantification kit. Each immunoSEQ 96-well plate was sequenced on its own single-read 150-cycle Illumina NextSeq 550 flow cell. On the authors' methods: Because the immunoSEQ output held only junctional sequences and lacked quality scores, the filtering could not match the filtering applied to full-length reads. Sequences were annotated with PyIR, a Python wrapper for IgBLAST v1.9, using IMGT germline references to assign V/J genes and CDR3. Any read was removed if the V/J assignment was weak (E-value above 1e-6), the CDR3 was missing, or the read contained stop codons, out-of-frame junctions, or ambiguous translated residues. V3J clonotypes were defined as sequences sharing an identical inferred V gene, J gene, and CDR3 amino acid sequence. Percentage overlap between repertoires was calculated by dividing the number of shared unique clonotypes by the size of the smaller repertoire. RTK rarefaction, the Chao1 estimator, and Recon v2.1 estimates of unobserved clonotypes were used to assess repertoire richness. Generation probabilities were computed with OLGA for all TCRbeta clonotypes obtained by the gDNA method from a handful of donors. TCRdb mirrors the immuneACCESS table, restricted to in-frame sequences. Some clones are absent from its copies; in checked studies, under half trace to an unresolved V gene, and the reason for the others is unknown. D and trimming come from the DNA, and the V and J calls and clone size come from that table. This sample gives under 1,100,000 clones in total; approximately 76% of them show up just once. Clones ranked in the top ten supply about 1.5% of the sample.

The source of this sequence is a young man in good health. The chain uses TRBV2 and TRBJ1-3, with TRBD1 tentatively as D gene (5 bases match). The sequencing sample was made of memory CD4+ T cells sorted from blood. The sample's cell subset or site label, decoded: CD45RA-negative fraction. The CDR3 reads CASSASGIGNTIYF. The base sequence is TGTGCCAGCAGTGCGTCAGGGATTGGAAACACCATATATTTT.